Listed below are T cell receptor beta chains from one sample, sequenced in a study of T cells in localized non-small cell lung cancer. Measured with immunoSEQ multiplex PCR; TCRdb has only the in-frame clones, and not every one. The sample lists about 76,000 clones; 70% to 85% were seen once. This specimen consisted of peripheral blood, obtained before any cancer treatment. These receptor sequences come from a female donor of 60 years or more with stage I lung adenocarcinoma. Each CDR3 is given with its conserved first and last residue. The order of the fields is J gene, V gene, CDR3 protein.

J gene: TRBJ2-1; V gene: TRBV28; CDR3 protein: CASNVMGGRTYNEQFF
J gene: TRBJ2-3; V gene: TRBV11-3; CDR3 protein: CASSPSAGSADTQYF
J gene: TRBJ2-3; V gene: TRBV29-1; CDR3 protein: CSVRQGRDTQYF
J gene: TRBJ2-5; V gene: TRBV23-1; CDR3 protein: CASSQSNLWTSGGPYPAIRETQYF
J gene: TRBJ2-3; V gene: TRBV29-1; CDR3 protein: CSVDKGRAGTTDTQYF
J gene: TRBJ1-1; V gene: TRBV5-6; CDR3 protein: CASSFPGRQAFF
J gene: TRBJ2-7; V gene: TRBV5-1; CDR3 protein: CASSLNIGYEQYF
J gene: TRBJ2-5; V gene: TRBV7-7; CDR3 protein: CASSLLPSGGQETQYF
J gene: TRBJ1-1; V gene: TRBV10-3; CDR3 protein: CAITPGGTEAFF
J gene: TRBJ2-3; V gene: TRBV11-2; CDR3 protein: CASSPGGRTSGVSDTQYF
J gene: TRBJ2-1; V gene: TRBV27; CDR3 protein: CASSLPQGNNEQFF
J gene: TRBJ2-2; V gene: TRBV28; CDR3 protein: CASSSGVLAGETGELFF
J gene: TRBJ1-5; V gene: TRBV9; CDR3 protein: CASSVNGLPYQPQHF
J gene: TRBJ2-1; V gene: TRBV11-2; CDR3 protein: CASSLSSAFYNEQFF
J gene: TRBJ2-7; V gene: TRBV5-6; CDR3 protein: CASSIGWGISYEQYF
J gene: TRBJ2-5; V gene: TRBV2; CDR3 protein: CASSDRAGGLATQYF
J gene: TRBJ1-1; V gene: TRBV18; CDR3 protein: CASSPRLTANTEAFF
J gene: TRBJ2-5; V gene: TRBV6-5; CDR3 protein: CASCDTGTLETQYF
J gene: TRBJ1-1; V gene: TRBV28; CDR3 protein: CASSLRGGTEAFF
J gene: TRBJ2-3; V gene: TRBV5-6; CDR3 protein: CASSPLQGADTQYF
J gene: TRBJ1-3; V gene: TRBV5-4; CDR3 protein: CASSLGGRQPSGNTIYF
J gene: TRBJ2-7; V gene: TRBV5-1; CDR3 protein: CASSLVIAGSYEQYF
J gene: TRBJ1-4; V gene: TRBV27; CDR3 protein: CASSLRGPTNEKLFF
J gene: TRBJ2-5; V gene: TRBV9; CDR3 protein: CASSVAGLAVQETQYF
J gene: TRBJ1-2; V gene: TRBV28; CDR3 protein: CASSWGFLGQRNYGYTF
J gene: TRBJ2-7; V gene: TRBV5-1; CDR3 protein: CASSPRGDGFDEQYF
J gene: TRBJ1-6; V gene: TRBV6-1; CDR3 protein: CASSEERDNYNSPLHF
J gene: TRBJ2-7; V gene: TRBV2; CDR3 protein: CASTGQGASGREPSSGYEQYF
J gene: TRBJ2-5; V gene: TRBV7-9; CDR3 protein: CASSSWTSGGHGETQYF
J gene: TRBJ1-4; V gene: TRBV6-1; CDR3 protein: CASSGRTGGLTNEKLFF
J gene: TRBJ2-5; V gene: TRBV19; CDR3 protein: CASSIARLETQYF
J gene: TRBJ2-1; V gene: TRBV7-9; CDR3 protein: CASSLALPLLHEQFF
J gene: TRBJ2-3; V gene: TRBV29-1; CDR3 protein: CSVDSNGDTQYF
J gene: TRBJ1-3; V gene: TRBV28; CDR3 protein: CASSPGAISGNTIYF
J gene: TRBJ1-4; V gene: TRBV5-1; CDR3 protein: CASSFGEKLFF
J gene: TRBJ2-2; V gene: TRBV9; CDR3 protein: CASSPARGAETGELFF
J gene: TRBJ2-6; V gene: TRBV6-1; CDR3 protein: CASSDSGGRIVLTF
J gene: TRBJ2-5; V gene: TRBV6-6; CDR3 protein: CASTANRQETQYF
J gene: TRBJ1-5; V gene: TRBV6-6; CDR3 protein: CASSTPGGQPQHF
J gene: TRBJ1-6; V gene: TRBV5-6; CDR3 protein: CASSRDNSFLHF
J gene: TRBJ2-2; V gene: TRBV5-5; CDR3 protein: CASSLTGAANTGELFF
J gene: TRBJ1-2; V gene: TRBV11-2; CDR3 protein: CASSLASGYGYTF
J gene: TRBJ1-2; V gene: TRBV6-6; CDR3 protein: CASSQQGGGYTF
J gene: TRBJ2-5; V gene: TRBV5-4; CDR3 protein: CASSLGQGIDQETQYF
J gene: TRBJ2-2; V gene: TRBV5-5; CDR3 protein: CASSLVGQGSGELFF
J gene: TRBJ2-2; V gene: TRBV29-1; CDR3 protein: CSGLAGEGELFF
J gene: TRBJ1-2; V gene: TRBV11-3; CDR3 protein: CASSLSWGRF
J gene: TRBJ2-7; V gene: TRBV7-2; CDR3 protein: CASSLRQGSEEQYF
J gene: TRBJ2-3; V gene: TRBV13; CDR3 protein: CASSFSTDTQYF